This T cell receptor beta chain was sequenced for a study of blood T cell repertoires in COVID-19 (dated by TCRdb to the early 2020s). As for the study more broadly: Collaborator samples came from the United States, Italy and Spain and covered acute and convalescent phases of COVID-19. The prospective study material was composed of cDNA or gDNA derived from T cells, B-cell-depleted T cells, or PBMCs. The dataset comprised deeply sampled blood TCRbeta repertoires from subjects exposed to, actively infected with, or recovered from COVID-19. The repertoires were made available in a free public database intended to serve as a resource for research on the immune response to SARS-CoV-2. Samples came from the ongoing ImmuneRACE study (first 160 participants) plus 1,254 subjects from 6 global collaborators. The sample metadata nearly always contained a de-identified subject ID, COVID-19 status, age in years and sex. Where available, HLA class I and class II types were taken from metadata supplied by the sample provider and were not determined by assay-based typing. What the authors observed across the whole study: Clinical and demographic metadata were provided uncurated, with the amount varying by source and participant.

In the prospective study, participants were about 18 to 95 years old, resided in approximately 22 geographic areas of the United States, and were enrolled through a virtual design. In the prospective study, participants were assigned to cohorts based on the clinical history participants reported in a screening survey and a study questionnaire. ImmuneRACE Cohort 3 recovered participants were defined by two consecutive negative NP/OP PCR tests, healthcare professional clearance, or symptom resolution. Mobile phlebotomists in the prospective study collected whole blood, serum and a nasopharyngeal or oropharyngeal swab from every participant. Additional blood draws and questionnaires over a 2-month period could optionally be provided by prospective study participants. Prospective study blood samples were shipped either frozen or at room temperature before DNA extraction. V is cut back by 4 bases and J by 12 bases, with 6 bases in the junction unmatched. The CDR3 covers 12 residues, taking in both the cysteine and the phenylalanine. The DNA shown is the 36-base CDR3, in frame from base 1. Per the germline V gene, SGHDN is the CDR1 and FVKESK is the CDR2.

The immunoSEQ Assay, a bias-controlled multiplex PCR, was used to amplify TCRbeta CDR3 regions from genomic DNA. Regarding the original processing steps: The number of nucleated cells in each sample was estimated by amplification of reference gene primers within the assay. Sequence reads were collapsed and filtered to measure the absolute abundance of every unique TCRbeta CDR3 rearrangement. For each sample, productive Simpson clonality was calculated as the square root of Simpson's diversity index over productive rearrangements. TCRdb holds this immuneACCESS table with in-frame rearrangements only. Some clones are missing; in checked studies, unresolved V genes explain under half, and the rest has no known cause. For V, J and clone size, that table is used; D and trimming come from the DNA. A total of around 170,000 clones appear in this sample, approximately 80% of them only once. The top ten clones comprise roughly 12% of the sample.

Note on this clone: The clone's antigen remains unknown. No qualities accompany the bases; no much larger clone lies one base away.

The V and J genes are TRBV14 and TRBJ2-1; 7 bases in the middle match TRBD2. The clonotype originates from a man in his fifties or sixties who had recovered from COVID-19. The sequenced sample consisted of PBMCs or T cells enriched from blood (not recorded which). The DNA sequence is given as TGTGCCAGCAGCCCCTCCTCGGGAGGGCAGTTCTTC. Its translation is CASSPSSGGQFF.